The 30 T cell receptor beta chains below come from one sample, sequenced in a study of T cell responses to AZD1222 COVID-19 vaccine. The table came from immunoSEQ multiplex PCR; TCRdb's copy has only in-frame clones and leaves some out. The sample has fewer than 120,000 clones; 70% to 90% are singletons. This specimen was peripheral blood, taken 28 days after the second AZD1222 dose. Receptors were obtained from an adult who received the AZD1222 COVID-19 vaccine.

This rearrangement joins TRBV28 to TRBJ1-1; no clear D gene. Trimming cost V 3 bases and J 7 bases, with 9 bases left between them. Germline values: CDR1 MDHEN, CDR2 SYDVKM. CDR3 length: 12 amino acids. The CDR3 DNA follows: TGTGCCAGCAGTTTGTTACACCGTGAAGCTTTCTTT. Translation gives CASSLLHREAFF. Full variable domain (outside the CDR3, taken from reference TRBV28 and TRBJ1-1): DVKVTQSSRYLVKRTGEKVFLECVQDMDHENMFWYRQDPGLGLRLIYFSYDVKMKEKGDIPEGYSVSREKKERFSLILESASTNQTSMYLCASSLLHREAFFGQGTRLTVV.

This rearrangement joins TRBV18 to TRBJ1-3; D not certain. Germline CDR1 and CDR2: KGHSH and LQKENI. The CDR3 has 16 amino acids. Deletions cut 5 bases from V and 0 bases from J, with 14 bases between. The CDR3 nucleotides are TGTGCCAGCTCAATTCTGGGGTTAGACTCTGGAAACACCATATATTTT. Protein sequence: CASSILGLDSGNTIYF. Looking up the rest from reference TRBV18 and TRBJ1-3 gives the full variable domain: NAGVMQNPRHLVRRRGQEARLRCSPMKGHSHVYWYRQLPEEGLKFMVYLQKENIIDESGMPKERFSAEFPKEGPSILRIQQVVRGDSAAYFCASSILGLDSGNTIYFGEGSWLTVV.

The V gene is TRBV7-9, the J gene TRBJ2-5; TRBD1 matches at 10 bases. Trimming cost V 3 bases and J 5 bases; bases outside gene matches: 6. CDR1 and CDR2 (germline): SEHNR, FQNEAQ (reference sequence). The CDR3 length is 15 residues. The CDR3 DNA follows: TGTGCCAGCAGCTTCGACAGGGGGCTAGGGGAGACCCAGTACTTC. As protein: CASSFDRGLGETQYF.

The rearrangement links TRBV12-1 to TRBJ2-1; the D call in the table, TRBD1, was not verified against the DNA. TRBV12-1 is a pseudogene locus. The CDR3 has 17 amino acids. As DNA, the CDR3 is TGTGCCAGCAGCCCGAGGACAGGAGCCAACTCCTACAATGAGCAGTTCTTC. Protein sequence: CASSPRTGANSYNEQFF.

The chain recombines TRBV5-5 with TRBJ1-2; D remains ambiguous. This CDR3 comprises 13 residues. The V gene lost 0 bases and the J gene lost 5 bases, with 8 bases spanning the gap. CDR1 and CDR2 (germline): SGHKS, YYEKEE (reference sequence). The CDR3 loop reads CASSLGYEYGYTF. The CDR3, as DNA: TGTGCCAGCAGCTTGGGTTACGAGTATGGCTACACCTTC. The complete variable domain, with remaining parts taken from reference TRBV5-5 and TRBJ1-2, reads DAGVTQSPTHLIKTRGQQVTLRCSPISGHKSVSWYQQVLGQGPQFIFQYYEKEERGRGNFPDRFSARQFPNYSSELNVNALLLGDSALYLCASSLGYEYGYTFGSGTRLTVV.

The chain joins TRBV28 to TRBJ1-5; D unclear. Per germline, CDR1 MDHEN and CDR2 SYDVKM. Trimming cost V 2 bases and J 4 bases, with 12 bases left between them. The CDR3 contains 15 residues. The DNA for the CDR3 is TGTGCCAGCAGTTTAGGTTCCGGTCCGAATCAGCCCCAGCATTTT. Translated, it gives CASSLGSGPNQPQHF. The complete variable domain, with remaining parts taken from reference TRBV28 and TRBJ1-5, reads DVKVTQSSRYLVKRTGEKVFLECVQDMDHENMFWYRQDPGLGLRLIYFSYDVKMKEKGDIPEGYSVSREKKERFSLILESASTNQTSMYLCASSLGSGPNQPQHFGDGTRLSIL.

V gene TRBV6-5 combines with J gene TRBJ1-2, with 9 bases aligning to TRBD1. The V and J ends lost 9 bases and 0 bases, in that order; junction bases with no gene match: 2. The CDR3 sequence is 13 residues long. Germline V gene data show CDR1 as MNHEY and CDR2 as SVGAGI. As DNA, the CDR3 is TGTGCCAGTAACAGGGGGCCTAACTATGGCTACACCTTC. This sequence encodes CASNRGPNYGYTF.

This clone was picked up a small number of times. The J gene is TRBJ1-4, the V gene TRBV3-1 (or the pseudogene TRBV3-2), with 7 bases identical to TRBD1. Losses at the gene ends were 1 base for V and 5 bases for J; bases not matched to a gene: 7. The CDR3 totals 16 residues. Germline CDR1 LGHDT, CDR2 YNNKEL (reference sequence). For the CDR3, the DNA is TGTGCCAGCAGCCAAGCAATCGGGACAGAGAATGAAAAACTGTTTTTT. It is translated as CASSQAIGTENEKLFF.

The chain joins TRBV6-6 to TRBJ2-5, with TRBD1 matching 7 bases. CDR1 MNHNY and CDR2 SVGAGI come from the germline V gene (reference sequence). CDR3 size: 16 residues. Losses at the gene ends were 5 bases for V and 1 base for J; bases not matched to a gene: 10. The CDR3: CASSRLTGLVQETQYF. The CDR3 region has the DNA TGTGCCAGCAGTCGATTGACAGGGTTGGTCCAAGAGACCCAGTACTTC.

CDR3 in amino acids: CAISLLDRGGADTQYF. CDR3 DNA sequence: TGTGCCATCAGTCTCCTCGACAGGGGAGGCGCAGATACGCAGTATTTT. This chain joins TRBV10-3 and TRBJ2-3, with 8 positions matching TRBD1. The germline V gene has CDR1 ENHRY and CDR2 SYGVKD. The CDR3 totals 16 residues. With 5 bases clipped from V and 4 bases from J, the junction kept 11 bases outside the gene matches.

This clone appeared a single time. The chain employs TRBV25-1 and TRBJ1-1; D possibly corresponds to TRBD1 (6 bases). CDR1 and CDR2 (germline): MGHDK, SYGVNS. V was shortened by 6 bases and J by 1 base, with 18 bases between the two germline ends. The CDR3 totals 16 residues. The chain's CDR3 is CASSPSKGHKNTEAFF. Here the CDR3 DNA reads TGTGCCAGCAGCCCGTCTAAGGGACATAAGAACACTGAAGCTTTCTTT.

The chain couples TRBV19 to TRBJ1-5; D gene unclear. Trimming took 6 bases from V and 0 from J, leaving 12 bases between them. Germline CDR1 and CDR2: LNHDA and SQIVND (reference sequence). The CDR3 covers 15 residues. DNA of the CDR3: TGTGCCAGTAGCTGGACGGGTTATAGCAATCAGCCCCAGCATTTT. Translation gives CASSWTGYSNQPQHF.

V gene TRBV5-8 combines with J gene TRBJ2-1, with TRBD2 identical over 10 bases. Germline V gene data show CDR1 as SGHTS and CDR2 as YDEGEE. The CDR3 is 13 amino acids. CDR3 in DNA: TGTGCAAAAACCGGGACTAGCGTGAGTGAGCAGTTCTTC. It is translated as CAKTGTSVSEQFF.

The chain carries TRBV6-6 and TRBJ2-1; D unresolved. Germline lookup yields CDR1 MNHNY and CDR2 SVGAGI (reference sequence). Trimming pared 5 bases from V and 9 bases from J, leaving 17 bases between. This CDR3 contains 14 residues. The CDR3 nucleotides are TGTGCCAGCAGTCTACCAGACGACACGAGTGAGCAGTTCTTC. Residues: CASSLPDDTSEQFF.

The rearrangement uses TRBV3-1 (or the pseudogene TRBV3-2) and TRBJ2-2, with D maybe TRBD1 (6 bases). CDR3 length equals 16 residues. Trimming took off 5 bases at V and 0 bases at J, with 13 bases between the two ends. CDR1 is LGHDT, CDR2 YNNKEL, per germline (reference sequence). The CDR3: CASSYSGTPNTGELFF. The DNA of the CDR3 is TGTGCCAGCAGCTATTCCGGGACACCGAACACCGGGGAGCTGTTTTTT.

A single count supports this clone. The rearrangement links TRBV2 to TRBJ1-5, with D possibly being TRBD1 (5 bases). The germline V gene encodes CDR1 SNHLY and CDR2 FYNNEI. There are 13 residues in the CDR3. V lost 10 bases and J 3 bases, leaving 13 bases between the germline ends. CDR3 nucleotide sequence: TGTGCCACTAGACGGGGGACCAATCAGCCCCAGCATTTT. Its translation: CATRRGTNQPQHF.

The CDR3 region has the DNA TGCGCCAGCAGCTCCCGGGGAGGCAATACCTACAATGAGCAGTTCTTC. Translating it yields CASSSRGGNTYNEQFF. This chain uses TRBV5-1 with TRBJ2-1; a possible D gene is TRBD2 (6 bases). CDR1 and CDR2 (germline): SGHRS, YFSETQ. V lost 3 bases and J lost 2, with 15 bases in between. The CDR3 sequence is 16 residues long.

V is TRBV11-3 and J is TRBJ1-3; TRBD1 agrees at 9 bases. The J segment lost 4 bases and the V segment lost 2 bases, leaving 6 bases of the junction unmatched. This CDR3 contains 16 residues. Germline lookup yields CDR1 SGHNT and CDR2 YENEEA. CDR3 DNA sequence: TGTGCCAGCAGCTTATTCGGACAGGGGACCGGAAACACCATATATTTT. This translates into CASSLFGQGTGNTIYF.

This chain links TRBV4-1 with TRBJ1-5; D ambiguous. The V gene lost 0 bases and the J gene lost 5 bases, with 11 bases spanning the gap. This CDR3 spans 15 amino acids. The germline V gene encodes CDR1 MGHRA and CDR2 YSYEKL. The CDR3 loop reads CASSQDLRQHQPQHF. In DNA, the CDR3 is TGCGCCAGCAGCCAAGATCTAAGGCAACATCAGCCCCAGCATTTT.

The chain couples TRBV12-3 or TRBV12-4 to TRBJ1-5; D remains ambiguous. The V end was cut by 2 bases, the J end by 4 bases, with 6 bases between. The CDR3 covers 13 residues. The CDR3 DNA follows: TGTGCCAGCAGTTTACAAGAGAATCAGCCCCAGCATTTT. Amino acids: CASSLQENQPQHF.

J is TRBJ2-1 and V is TRBV5-1; D call uncertain. Germline-derived CDR1 and CDR2 are SGHRS and YFSETQ. V lost 1 base and J lost 5, with 7 bases in between. There are 13 residues in the CDR3. The CDR3 here is CASSLNFDNEQFF. As DNA, the CDR3 is TGCGCCAGCAGCTTGAATTTTGACAATGAGCAGTTCTTC.

V gene TRBV5-1 combines with J gene TRBJ1-6; 7 nucleotides line up with TRBD1. The V and J ends lost 1 base and 8 bases, in that order; junction bases with no gene match: 6. This CDR3 is built from 15 residues. Germline V CDR1 and CDR2: SGHRS, YFSETQ. The CDR3 protein is CASSLTGERDSPLHF. DNA of the CDR3: TGCGCCAGCAGCTTGACAGGGGAGAGGGATTCACCCCTCCACTTT.

This chain uses TRBV24-1 with TRBJ2-2; D call uncertain. Trimming stripped 8 bases from V and 1 base from J, with 4 bases between. CDR1 is KGHDR, CDR2 SFDVKD, per germline. This CDR3 region has 12 residues. The CDR3 DNA sequence: TGTGCCACCACGGAGAACACCGGGGAGCTGTTTTTT. It translates to CATTENTGELFF.

The V gene is TRBV27, the J gene TRBJ2-3, with a possible D match to TRBD2 (7 bases). Trimming took 5 bases from V and 8 from J, leaving 26 bases between them. The CDR3 is made up of 17 amino acids. Germline V gene lookup returns CDR1 MNHEY and CDR2 SMNVEV (reference sequence). The DNA for the CDR3 is TGTGCCAGCAGTCCCGAACTAGGGCGGGGGATACAGGGTACGCAGTATTTT. It is translated as CASSPELGRGIQGTQYF.

J is TRBJ2-7 and V is TRBV11-3; a weak D match, TRBD1 (6 bases). The ends were cut back, 1 base at V and 0 bases at J, with 13 bases in the middle. The germline V gene encodes CDR1 SGHNT and CDR2 YENEEA. The CDR3 consists of 16 residues. The CDR3 is CASSLGGPRASYEQYF. DNA for the CDR3: TGTGCCAGCAGCTTAGGGGGGCCAAGGGCCTCCTACGAGCAGTACTTC.

Here the CDR3 DNA reads TGCGCCAGCAGTCTGACCTTAGGCAGGGAGGGAAAGCAGTACTTC. This gives the protein CASSLTLGREGKQYF. The genes are TRBV4-1 and TRBJ2-7; 7 positions agree with TRBD2. The CDR3 consists of 15 residues. CDR1 and CDR2 (germline): MGHRA, YSYEKL. The J segment lost 8 bases and the V segment lost 6 bases, leaving 16 bases of the junction unmatched.

The rearrangement joins TRBV10-2 to TRBJ1-2, with D tentatively TRBD1 (6 bases). V lost 6 bases and J 13 bases, leaving 18 bases between the germline ends. From germline, CDR1 is WSHSY and CDR2 SAAADI. This CDR3 region has 12 residues. CDR3 nucleotides: TGCGCCAGCAGCCAAGGGGGGGTGGAGGTCACCTTC. It yields the protein CASSQGGVEVTF.

This chain joins TRBV28 and TRBJ2-2, with 9 nucleotides matching TRBD1. Germline loops: CDR1 MDHEN, CDR2 SYDVKM. CDR3 length: 16 residues. V shed 5 bases and J 5 bases; nucleotides not matched to a gene: 9. For the CDR3, the DNA is TGTGCCAGCAGTGCCTCCGGGACAGGGTTAACCGGGGAGCTGTTTTTT. Amino acids: CASSASGTGLTGELFF.

The rearrangement links TRBV6-5 to TRBJ1-4, with 7 bases aligning to TRBD1. Per germline, CDR1 MNHEY and CDR2 SVGAGI. This CDR3 spans 15 amino acids. The J segment lost 6 bases and the V segment lost 0 bases, leaving 4 bases of the junction unmatched. CDR3 bases: TGTGCCAGCAGTTACTCCGGGACAGAACATGAAAAACTGTTTTTT. Translation gives CASSYSGTEHEKLFF.

This chain connects TRBV5-1 to TRBJ2-7, with 9 positions matching TRBD1. V trimming: 3 bases; J trimming: 5 bases; junction bases outside the gene matches: 6. This CDR3 is built from 14 residues. Germline V CDR1 and CDR2: SGHRS, YFSETQ. CDR3 in DNA: TGCGCCAGCAGCTCAGGGACAGGGTATAACGAGCAGTACTTC. It encodes CASSSGTGYNEQYF.